The 30 T cell receptor beta chains reported below all come from one sample, sequenced in a study of long-term antiretroviral therapy in people with HIV. Survey-level resolution applied to immunoSEQ assay v3.0. Assay used: immunoSEQ multiplex PCR; TCRdb lists only in-frame clones, some missing. The sample lists 35,000 to 40,000 clones, 70% to 90% occurring once. This specimen consisted of unsorted PBMCs, obtained 2.2 years after starting antiretroviral therapy. These receptors were taken from a man younger than 35 with HIV.

This clone came up a few times. J is TRBJ1-5 and V is TRBV15; perhaps TRBD1 as D (5 bases). CDR3 length equals 13 residues. With 0 bases removed from V and 6 bases from J, the gap between germline ends came to 6 bases. Germline V gene data show CDR1 as LNHNV and CDR2 as YYDKDF (reference sequence). The DNA for the CDR3 is TGTGCCACCAGCAGAGATGGGGGTCAGCCCCAGCATTTT. This gives the protein CATSRDGGQPQHF.

The chain links TRBV7-3 to TRBJ2-2; tentative D call: TRBD1 (5 bases). Germline V gene data show CDR1 as SGHTA and CDR2 as FQGTGA. V was cut by 3 bases and J by 6 bases, with 11 bases left in between. This CDR3 has 14 amino acids. CDR3 coding DNA: TGTGCCAGCAGCTTTGTGCAGGGCCCCGGGGAGCTGTTTTTT. Its translation is CASSFVQGPGELFF.

This sequence joins TRBV30 and TRBJ1-5, with D possibly being TRBD1 (6 bases). The CDR3 is made up of 13 amino acids. The germline CDR1 and CDR2 sequences are GTSNPN and SVGIG (reference sequence). Deletions cut 2 bases from V and 1 base from J, with 6 bases between. CDR3 sequence reads: CAWSRGSNQPQHF. CDR3 sequence (DNA): TGTGCCTGGAGTAGGGGGAGCAATCAGCCCCAGCATTTT.

This sequence joins TRBV7-8 and TRBJ1-5; 7 bases line up with TRBD1. This CDR3 contains 15 residues. Germline V gives CDR1 SGHVS, CDR2 FQNEAQ. Trimming cost V 5 bases and J 3 bases; bases outside gene matches: 7. Here the CDR3 DNA reads TGTGCCAGCAGCCGGGACAGATCCTACAATCAGCCCCAGCATTTT. This codes for CASSRDRSYNQPQHF.

The chain joins TRBV7-2 to TRBJ2-7, with 8 bases lining up with TRBD2. CDR3 length: 14 amino acids. V shed 5 bases, J shed 5 bases, and the junction held 8 bases outside the gene matches. Germline lookup yields CDR1 SGHTA and CDR2 FQGNSA. This CDR3 reads CASSPRGGRNEQYF. The DNA for the CDR3 is TGTGCCAGCAGCCCCCGGGGCGGGAGGAACGAGCAGTACTTC.

The chain couples TRBV18 to TRBJ2-7; D possibly corresponds to TRBD1 (6 bases). The V gene's germline CDR1 is KGHSH and CDR2 LQKENI. The V end lost 4 bases, the J end lost 4 bases, and 14 bases lay between the germline ends. This CDR3 has 14 residues. CDR3 DNA: TGTGCCAGCTCACACAGGGACATGGGTTACGAGCAGTACTTC. Amino acid sequence: CASSHRDMGYEQYF.

The chain has TRBV5-1 and TRBJ2-3, with TRBD2 identical over 12 bases. This CDR3 has 17 amino acids. The germline gives CDR1 SGHRS, CDR2 YFSETQ. The V segment lost 1 base and the J segment 4 bases; nucleotides outside the gene matches: 7. CDR3 in amino acids: CASSLSSGGALADTQYF. The CDR3 DNA is TGCGCCAGCAGCTTGTCTAGCGGGGGGGCCTTGGCAGATACGCAGTATTTT.

The gene calls are TRBV10-3 and TRBJ2-2, with 10 bases that match TRBD1. V dropped 8 bases and J dropped 4; count of bases not matched to a gene: 7. Germline CDR1 is ENHRY and CDR2 is SYGVKD. This CDR3 has 15 residues. Here the CDR3 reads CAILSGTGATGELFF. For the CDR3, the DNA is TGTGCCATCCTTTCCGGGACAGGGGCCACCGGGGAGCTGTTTTTT.

The chain is built from TRBV7-9 and TRBJ1-5; D is undetermined. V was pared by 2 bases and J by 3 bases, with 8 bases between. CDR1 is SEHNR and CDR2 is FQNEAQ in the germline V gene (reference sequence). This CDR3 contains 14 residues. In nucleotides, the CDR3 is TGTGCCAGCAGCTTAAAGGGTCACAATCAGCCCCAGCATTTT. Amino acid sequence: CASSLKGHNQPQHF.

The chain has TRBV6-1 and TRBJ1-5; D gene uncertain. This CDR3 has 15 residues. Trimming took off 8 bases at V and 0 bases at J, with 14 bases between the two ends. CDR1 and CDR2 from the germline V gene are MNHNS and SASEGT. The CDR3 DNA reads TGTGCCAGCCGGGCCGACGGTTATAGCAATCAGCCCCAGCATTTT. It encodes CASRADGYSNQPQHF.

This clone was observed a single time. The J gene is TRBJ2-1, the V gene TRBV5-8, with 10 bases fitting TRBD2. The CDR3 is made up of 16 amino acids. Trimming cost V 5 bases and J 2 bases; bases outside gene matches: 7. CDR1 is SGHTS, CDR2 YDEGEE, per germline. For the CDR3, the DNA is TGTGCCAGCAGTTGGACTAGCGGAACAACCTACAATGAGCAGTTCTTC. Translation: CASSWTSGTTYNEQFF.

This clone was recorded only once. The CDR3 DNA follows: TGTGCCAGCAGCTTGTTTACGGAACAAGAGACCCAGTACTTC. Translation gives CASSLFTEQETQYF. This chain joins TRBV5-4 and TRBJ2-5; D unresolved. The length of the CDR3 is 14 residues. The V end was cut by 1 base, the J end by 2 bases, with 9 bases between. Per germline, CDR1 SGHNT and CDR2 YYREEE (reference sequence).

The chain uses TRBV6-6 and TRBJ1-1; D remains unclear. The CDR3 is 14 residues long. The V gene's germline CDR1 is MNHNY and CDR2 SVGAGI (reference sequence). V was clipped by 6 bases and J by 3 bases, with 14 bases between them. The CDR3 nucleotides are TGTGCCAGCAGCGAGAACCCTGGGTACACTGAAGCTTTCTTT. It yields the protein CASSENPGYTEAFF.

The genes are TRBV5-1 and TRBJ2-3, with unresolved D. The germline V and J ends were trimmed by 0 bases and 0 bases, with 11 bases remaining between them. This CDR3 contains 16 residues. Germline assignment: CDR1 SGHRS and CDR2 YFSETQ. The CDR3 coding sequence is TGCGCCAGCAGCTTGGGATCAGTTACTAGCACAGATACGCAGTATTTT. Translation gives CASSLGSVTSTDTQYF.

The gene calls are TRBV11-2 and TRBJ1-4; 7 bases are a match to TRBD1. This CDR3 region has 14 residues. Germline V CDR1 and CDR2: SGHAT, FQNNGV. V trimming: 2 bases; J trimming: 8 bases; junction bases outside the gene matches: 5. CDR3 bases: TGTGCCAGCAGCTTAAACAGGGGTGGGGAAAAACTGTTTTTT. It codes for CASSLNRGGEKLFF. Looking up the rest from reference TRBV11-2 and TRBJ1-4 gives the full variable domain: EAGVAQSPRYKIIEKRQSVAFWCNPISGHATLYWYQQILGQGPKLLIQFQNNGVVDDSQLPKDRFSAERLKGVDSTLKIQPAKLEDSAVYLCASSLNRGGEKLFFGSGTQLSVL.

Here the CDR3 reads CASSPGDGRNQPQHF. CDR3 nucleotides: TGTGCCAGCAGCCCGGGGGATGGGCGCAATCAGCCCCAGCATTTT. This chain joins TRBV7-8 and TRBJ1-5; weak D call: TRBD1 (5 bases). There are 15 residues in the CDR3. Germline lookup yields CDR1 SGHVS and CDR2 FQNEAQ. The germline V and J ends were trimmed by 5 bases and 2 bases, with 13 bases remaining between them.

This chain joins TRBV6-6 and TRBJ1-2; D remains ambiguous. V was pared by 5 bases and J by 8 bases, with 18 bases between. Germline V gives CDR1 MNHNY, CDR2 SVGAGI (reference sequence). CDR3 length: 14 amino acids. The CDR3 DNA follows: TGTGCCAGCAGTAACGTTGACCAGAGGTGGGGCTACACCTTC. It is translated as CASSNVDQRWGYTF.

This rearrangement joins TRBV7-9 to TRBJ2-5; 7 bases map to TRBD1. J was trimmed by 4 bases and V by 6 bases; bases with no gene match: 5. This CDR3 is 13 amino acids long. Germline CDR1 SEHNR, CDR2 FQNEAQ (reference sequence). The CDR3 nucleotides read TGTGCCAGCAGTTACAGGGGTGTAGAGACCCAGTACTTC. This encodes CASSYRGVETQYF. The full variable domain, in which reference TRBV7-9 and TRBJ2-5 provide the parts outside the CDR3, is DTGVSQNPRHKITKRGQNVTFRCDPISEHNRLYWYRQTLGQGPEFLTYFQNEAQLEKSRLLSDRFSAERPKGSFSTLEIQRTEQGDSAMYLCASSYRGVETQYFGPGTRLLVL.

The V call is TRBV4-1, the J call TRBJ1-5, with D possibly matching TRBD1 (5 bases). Germline values: CDR1 MGHRA, CDR2 YSYEKL. The CDR3 runs to 14 residues. The V end lost 3 bases, the J end lost 4 bases, and 10 bases lay between the germline ends. The CDR3 reads CASSHRGLNQPQHF. As DNA, the CDR3 is TGCGCCAGCAGCCACCGGGGCTTGAATCAGCCCCAGCATTTT.

The chain carries TRBV18 and TRBJ1-5; perhaps TRBD1 as D (5 bases). The V end was cut by 1 base, the J end by 0 bases, with 19 bases between. Germline loops: CDR1 KGHSH, CDR2 LQKENI. This CDR3 region has 19 residues. CDR3 in DNA: TGTGCCAGCTCACCACTCGGAGTACGGGACCCATATAGCAATCAGCCCCAGCATTTT. Its translation: CASSPLGVRDPYSNQPQHF.

This chain links TRBV6-5 with TRBJ2-7; D is ambiguous. This CDR3 contains 15 residues. Germline lookup yields CDR1 MNHEY and CDR2 SVGAGI. Deletions cut 7 bases from V and 0 bases from J, with 16 bases between. CDR3 bases: TGTGCCAGCACCCTTGGGGTGGAAAGCTCCTACGAGCAGTACTTC. This codes for CASTLGVESSYEQYF.

The chain is built from TRBV4-3 and TRBJ2-3, with 10 bases lining up with TRBD2. The ends lost 3 bases at V and 3 bases at J; junction bases unmatched: 18. The germline CDR1 and CDR2 sequences are LGHNA and YSLEER. This CDR3 contains 20 residues. CDR3 sequence: CASSHGAGGYGGLVTDTQYF. The CDR3 DNA reads TGCGCCAGCAGCCACGGAGCGGGAGGGTATGGGGGGTTAGTTACAGATACGCAGTATTTT.

The table lists this clone with a few counts. The rearrangement uses TRBV2 and TRBJ1-5; 7 bases align to TRBD1. Trimming at V came to 3 bases and at J to 4 bases, leaving 6 bases not matched to a gene. The CDR3 has 15 residues. Germline V gene data show CDR1 as SNHLY and CDR2 as FYNNEI. The CDR3 spells CASSDRQGRNQPQHF. The CDR3 nucleotides are TGTGCCAGCAGTGACCGACAGGGAAGGAATCAGCCCCAGCATTTT. The full variable domain, rest sourced from reference TRBV2 and TRBJ1-5, is EPEVTQTPSHQVTQMGQEVILRCVPISNHLYFYWYRQILGQKVEFLVSFYNNEISEKSEIFDDQFSVERPDGSNFTLKIRSTKLEDSAMYFCASSDRQGRNQPQHFGDGTRLSIL.

The rearrangement uses TRBV2 and TRBJ2-7; D remains unclear. V lost 4 bases and J 7 bases, leaving 17 bases between the germline ends. CDR1 and CDR2 (germline): SNHLY, FYNNEI. The CDR3 extends over 14 amino acids. The CDR3 reads CASSVRRSPREQYF. In DNA, the CDR3 is TGTGCCAGCAGTGTGAGGCGTTCCCCCCGGGAGCAGTACTTC.

This clone turned up a few times. The V call is TRBV5-6, the J call TRBJ1-2; the match to TRBD1 covers 11 bases. The CDR3 is made up of 17 amino acids. With 0 bases clipped from V and 6 bases from J, the junction kept 10 bases outside the gene matches. CDR1 and CDR2 from the germline V gene are SGHDT and YYEEEE. CDR3 sequence reads: CASSLGTGGGRTDGYTF. The CDR3 coding sequence is TGTGCCAGCAGCTTGGGGACAGGGGGCGGCAGAACGGATGGCTACACCTTC.

The V and J genes are TRBV5-1 and TRBJ2-1, with D perhaps given as TRBD1 or TRBD2 (5 bases each). The V end was cut by 5 bases, the J end by 9 bases, with 21 bases between. Germline-derived CDR1 and CDR2 are SGHRS and YFSETQ. CDR3 length equals 15 residues. CDR3 bases: TGCGCCAGCAGTGGCGGTTGGCGGCCTGGGGGTGAGCAGTTCTTC. Translated, it gives CASSGGWRPGGEQFF.

Concerning this clone: One junction end disagrees with the germline gene, perhaps due to a read error. The chain is built from TRBV5-8 and TRBJ1-2; D perhaps matches TRBD1 (5 bases). The CDR3 totals 14 residues. Germline V CDR1 and CDR2: SGHTS, YDEGEE. The CDR3: CASSLAGGDYGYTF. Here the CDR3 DNA reads TGTGCCAGCAGCTTGGCCGGGGGGGACTACGGCTACACCTTC. Filled out from reference TRBV5-8 and TRBJ1-2, the complete variable domain reads EAGVTQSPTHLIKTRGQQATLRCSPISGHTSVYWYQQALGLGLQFLLWYDEGEERNRGNFPPRFSGRQFPNYSSELNVNALELEDSALYLCASSLAGGDYGYTFGSGTRLTVV.

The chain couples TRBV18 to TRBJ1-3, with D hard to call. The CDR3 is 14 residues long. Trimming removed 2 bases from V and 2 bases from J, with 7 bases in between. CDR1 KGHSH and CDR2 LQKENI come from the germline V gene. The CDR3 region has the DNA TGTGCCAGCTCACCAGAAGGACCTGGAAACACCATATATTTT. This codes for CASSPEGPGNTIYF.

This chain connects TRBV7-9 to TRBJ2-5; D remains ambiguous. CDR1 SEHNR and CDR2 FQNEAQ come from the germline V gene (reference sequence). The CDR3 covers 15 residues. This CDR3 reads CPKSRLARSPETQYF. CDR3 coding DNA: TGTCCCAAGAGCAGGCTGGCCAGATCTCCGGAGACCCAGTACTTC.

The table lists this clone with a few counts. The chain has TRBV19 and TRBJ2-5; the match to TRBD2 covers 7 bases. The length of the CDR3 is 14 residues. Germline V gene sequence: CDR1 LNHDA, CDR2 SQIVND (reference sequence). V lost 0 bases and J lost 8; bases outside the gene matches: 6. The CDR3 DNA follows: TGTGCCAGTAGTATAGATTGGGCTAGCGGAACCCAGTACTTC. Translation gives CASSIDWASGTQYF.